This TCR beta chain emerged from a study of blood T cell repertoires in COVID-19. Across the whole study: In each case, the material was cDNA or gDNA derived from T cells, B-cell-depleted T cells, or PBMCs.

V lost 1 base and J lost 5, with 10 bases in between. Germline V gene data show CDR1 as SGDLS and CDR2 as YYNGEE. This CDR3 has 14 residues. Original analysis: Reference gene primer amplification gave nucleated cell count estimates. Assay used: immunoSEQ multiplex PCR; TCRdb lists only in-frame clones, some missing. That table is the source of V, J and clone size, and D and trimming were worked out from the DNA. The top ten hold about 1.5% of the sample, which has about 55,000 clones, approximately 90% seen once. The receptor's source is a man aged 55 to 70 with acute or convalescent COVID-19. This rearrangement joins TRBV9 to TRBJ2-1; maybe TRBD1 (5 bases). Sequencing input: peripheral blood. CDR3: CASSVTVRDNEQFF. The CDR3 DNA reads as TGTGCCAGCAGCGTAACGGTCAGGGACAATGAGCAGTTCTTC.